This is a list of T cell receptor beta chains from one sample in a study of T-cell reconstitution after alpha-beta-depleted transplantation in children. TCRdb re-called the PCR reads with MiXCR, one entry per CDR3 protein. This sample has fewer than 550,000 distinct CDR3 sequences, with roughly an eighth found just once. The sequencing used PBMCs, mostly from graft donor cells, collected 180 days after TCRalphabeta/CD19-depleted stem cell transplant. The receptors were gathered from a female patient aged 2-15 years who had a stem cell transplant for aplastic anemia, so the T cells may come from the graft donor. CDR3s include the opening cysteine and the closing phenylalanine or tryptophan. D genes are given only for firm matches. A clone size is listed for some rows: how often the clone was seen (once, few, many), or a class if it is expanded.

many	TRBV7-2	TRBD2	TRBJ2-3	CASSRGTSGSDTQYF	TGTGCCAGCAGCAGAGGGACTAGCGGATCCGATACGCAGTATTTT
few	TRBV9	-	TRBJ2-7	CASSVVPSSYEQYF	TGTGCCAGCAGCGTAGTCCCGAGCTCCTACGAGCAGTACTTC
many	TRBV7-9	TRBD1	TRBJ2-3	CASGTGETDTQYF	TGTGCCTCTGGTACAGGGGAAACAGATACGCAGTATTTT
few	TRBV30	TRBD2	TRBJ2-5	CAWSVQVAGETQYF	TGTGCCTGGAGTGTACAAGTAGCGGGAGAGACCCAGTACTTC
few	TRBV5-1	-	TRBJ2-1	CASSFTAPSAGNNEQFF	TGCGCCAGCAGCTTCACCGCCCCCAGCGCAGGCAACAATGAGCAGTTCTTC
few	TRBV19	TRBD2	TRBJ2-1	CASKLAGSYNEQFF	TGTGCCAGTAAGCTAGCGGGATCCTACAATGAGCAGTTCTTC
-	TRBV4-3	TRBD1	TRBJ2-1	CASSQVWRQGLNEQFF	TGCGCCAGCAGCCAAGTGTGGAGACAGGGTTTGAATGAGCAGTTCTTC
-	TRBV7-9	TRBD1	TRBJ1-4	CASSLRTGPNEKLFF	TGTGCCAGCAGCTTAAGGACAGGGCCTAATGAAAAACTGTTTTTT
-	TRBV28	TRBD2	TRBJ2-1	CASKTSGSNNNEQFF	TGTGCCAGCAAAACTAGCGGGAGTAACAACAATGAGCAGTTCTTC
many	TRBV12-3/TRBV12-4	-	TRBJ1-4	CASSLGVADEKLFF	TGTGCCAGCAGTTTAGGGGTAGCCGATGAAAAACTGTTTTTT
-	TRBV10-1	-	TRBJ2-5	CASSRRDGETQYF	TGCGCCAGCAGTCGGAGGGATGGGGAGACCCAGTACTTC
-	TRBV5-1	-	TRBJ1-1	CASSLEIPERLDTEAFF	TGCGCCAGCAGCTTGGAGATTCCGGAGAGGTTGGACACTGAAGCTTTCTTT
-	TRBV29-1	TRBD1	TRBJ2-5	CSVATGGLETQYF	TGCAGCGTTGCGACAGGGGGCTTAGAGACCCAGTACTTC
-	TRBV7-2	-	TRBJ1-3	CASSSGPVLSGNTIYF	TGTGCCAGCAGCTCGGGGCCGGTTCTCTCTGGAAACACCATATATTTT
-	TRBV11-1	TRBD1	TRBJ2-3	CASSLGVGQGITDTQYF	TGTGCCAGCAGCTTAGGAGTCGGACAGGGGATTACAGATACGCAGTATTTT
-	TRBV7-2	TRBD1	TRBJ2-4	CASSLGGGDRVGYF	TGTGCCAGCAGCTTAGGAGGCGGGGACAGGGTTGGGTACTTC
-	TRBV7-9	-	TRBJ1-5	CASSLDPARGNQPQHF	TGTGCCAGCAGCTTAGATCCGGCCAGGGGAAATCAGCCCCAGCATTTT
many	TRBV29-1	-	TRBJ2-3	CSVDPAGVTDTQYF	TGCAGCGTTGATCCAGCGGGTGTAACAGATACGCAGTATTTT
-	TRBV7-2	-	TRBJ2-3	CASSTPLGGLTDTQYF	TGTGCCAGCAGCACTCCTCTAGGGGGTCTCACAGATACGCAGTATTTT
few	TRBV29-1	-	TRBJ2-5	CSVARPIVYF	TGCAGCGTTGCCAGGCCGATTGTGTACTTC
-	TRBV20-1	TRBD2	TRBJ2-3	CSAKTSVSTDTQYF	TGCAGTGCTAAGACTAGCGTGAGCACAGATACGCAGTATTTT
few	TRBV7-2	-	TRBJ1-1	CASSLRALFRNTEAFF	TGTGCCAGCAGCCTTCGGGCCCTGTTCCGGAACACTGAAGCTTTCTTT
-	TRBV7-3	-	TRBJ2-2	CASSPRGLNTGELFF	TGTGCCAGCAGTCCCAGAGGACTTAACACCGGGGAGCTGTTTTTT
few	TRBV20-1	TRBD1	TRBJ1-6	CSASTGGSYNSPLHF	TGCAGTGCTAGTACAGGGGGCTCCTATAATTCACCCCTCCACTTT